This T cell receptor (beta chain) was obtained from a study of CD8 T cells in Susac syndrome. RNA, at about 0.5 to 1 ug, was reverse transcribed with random hexamers. TCR beta CDR3 was amplified by immunoSEQ covering 54 Vbeta and 13 Jbeta. TCRdb re-called the immunoSEQ multiplex PCR reads with MiXCR, one entry per CDR3 protein. The sample contains 180,000 or so distinct CDR3 sequences, 90% to 95% of which appear only once. Both CD4+ and CD8+ T cells were negatively isolated, and TEMRA cells underwent FACS enrichment. CDR1 is MNHEY, CDR2 SMNVEV, per germline (reference sequence). V lost 0 bases to trimming and J lost 17 bases; unmatched junction nucleotides: 7. This CDR3 is 13 amino acids long.

The receptor's source is a human donor in good health. This chain links TRBV27 with TRBJ1-6; the match to TRBD1 covers 7 bases. Sequenced input: CD4+ T cells from PBMCs. The CDR3 loop is CASSLSRQGRVHF. The CDR3, as DNA: TGTGCCAGCAGTTTATCCCGACAGGGCCGGGTCCACTTT.